Below are 12 T cell receptor beta chains sequenced from a single sample in a study of CD4 T cells in relation to SARS-CoV-2 and coronaviruses. Unexposed donor CD4+ T cells date from about 2011-2018, before the COVID-19 pandemic. Isolation of CD4+ T cells took place after around 11 days in culture. Libraries were prepared by immunoSEQ multiplex PCR; TCRdb keeps only in-frame clonotypes and omits some of them. This sample has over 25,000 clones, with approximately 80% found just once. No antigens are known for them. The sample comprised CD4+ T cells from PBMCs, cultured in vitro. Receptors originate from a human donor in good health.

The chain joins TRBV10-3 to TRBJ2-7; the match to TRBD1 covers 9 bases. V trimming: 3 bases; J trimming: 0 bases; junction bases outside the gene matches: 3. The CDR3 is 15 amino acids. Germline CDR1 reads ENHRY; CDR2 reads SYGVKD. CDR3 in amino acids: CAISDGDRVSYEQYF. In DNA, the CDR3 is TGTGCCATCAGTGATGGGGACAGGGTCTCCTACGAGCAGTACTTC.

The genes are TRBV9 and TRBJ2-1; D is possibly TRBD2 (6 bases). V lost 3 bases, J lost 0 bases, and 16 bases lay in between. This CDR3 contains 17 residues. Germline CDR1 reads SGDLS; CDR2 reads YYNGEE. CDR3 loop: CASSARFSGASYNEQFF. CDR3 nucleotide sequence: TGTGCCAGCAGCGCCCGCTTTAGCGGAGCCTCCTACAATGAGCAGTTCTTC.

V usage is TRBV29-1 and J usage is TRBJ1-1, with D perhaps TRBD1 (5 bases). Germline V gene data show CDR1 as SQVTM and CDR2 as ANQGSEA. The V end was cut by 6 bases, the J end by 0 bases, with 14 bases between. There are 14 residues in the CDR3. CDR3 coding DNA: TGCAGCGTCACCGGGGGAGGGATGAACACTGAAGCTTTCTTT. This gives the protein CSVTGGGMNTEAFF.

V is TRBV6-1 and J is TRBJ2-1; D is unresolved. V gave up 0 bases and J gave up 9 bases, with 9 bases separating them. The CDR3 covers 13 residues. Per germline, CDR1 MNHNS and CDR2 SASEGT. Here the CDR3 DNA reads TGTGCCAGCAGTGAAGCTAGAGGCACTGAGCAGTTCTTC. Translated: CASSEARGTEQFF.

This sequence joins TRBV5-1 and TRBJ1-1; D is perhaps TRBD1 (6 bases). V was trimmed by 4 bases and J by 1 base, leaving 17 bases between them. The length of the CDR3 is 16 residues. CDR1 is SGHRS and CDR2 is YFSETQ in the germline V gene. The CDR3 sequence is CASSPLQGGRNTEAFF. CDR3 DNA sequence: TGCGCCAGCAGCCCCTTACAGGGCGGGCGGAACACTGAAGCTTTCTTT.

The V call is TRBV5-6, the J call TRBJ2-5; 12 bases align to TRBD2. V shed 4 bases and J 5 bases; nucleotides not matched to a gene: 9. CDR1 is SGHDT, CDR2 YYEEEE, per germline. The CDR3 has 16 amino acids. The CDR3 loop reads CASSLRTSGKVETQYF. CDR3 bases: TGTGCCAGCAGCCTGCGGACTAGCGGGAAGGTGGAGACCCAGTACTTC.

The rearrangement uses TRBV27 and TRBJ1-4; no clear D. The CDR3 extends over 13 amino acids. Trimming shortened V by 0 bases and J by 6 bases, and 5 bases separated the two germline ends. Looked up from germline, CDR1 is MNHEY and CDR2 is SMNVEV (reference sequence). The DNA for the CDR3 is TGTGCCAGCAGTTTATCGATCCATGAAAAACTGTTTTTT. Residues: CASSLSIHEKLFF. Supplemented by reference TRBV27 and TRBJ1-4, the full variable domain reads EAQVTQNPRYLITVTGKKLTVTCSQNMNHEYMSWYRQDPGLGLRQIYYSMNVEVTDKGDVPEGYKVSRKEKRNFPLILESPSPNQTSLYFCASSLSIHEKLFFGSGTQLSVL.

The chain carries TRBV9 and TRBJ1-5; the D is unclear. V lost 0 bases to trimming and J lost 4 bases, with 11 bases between them. The CDR3 runs to 15 residues. The germline V gene has CDR1 SGDLS and CDR2 YYNGEE. The CDR3 coding sequence is TGTGCCAGCAGCGTAGATCACGGCGGTAATCAGCCCCAGCATTTT. Its protein product is CASSVDHGGNQPQHF.

The V call is TRBV7-8, the J call TRBJ2-7; perhaps TRBD1 as D (5 bases). Germline CDR1 SGHVS, CDR2 FQNEAQ. The CDR3 extends over 17 amino acids. Trimming left V 1 base short and J 2 bases short, with 18 bases between. The CDR3, as DNA: TGTGCCAGCAGCTTAGAGGGGCTCATGGGCGTCGCCTACGAGCAGTACTTC. Translated, it gives CASSLEGLMGVAYEQYF.

The rearrangement links TRBV27 to TRBJ2-1, with no clear D. V lost 3 bases and J 4 bases, leaving 7 bases between the germline ends. Germline CDR1 is MNHEY and CDR2 is SMNVEV (reference sequence). The CDR3 is 13 amino acids. The CDR3 nucleotides are TGTGCCAGCAGTTTCGGAAGATACAATGAGCAGTTCTTC. Encoded protein: CASSFGRYNEQFF.

This chain uses TRBV2 with TRBJ2-5; no firm D call. Trimming took off 5 bases at V and 5 bases at J, with 12 bases between the two ends. Germline V CDR1 and CDR2: SNHLY, FYNNEI. The CDR3 consists of 13 residues. CDR3 loop: CASSSTRMETQYF. The CDR3 DNA is TGTGCCAGCAGTTCGACCCGCATGGAGACCCAGTACTTC.

V and J are TRBV9 and TRBJ2-2, with unresolved D. Trimming pared 3 bases from V and 1 base from J, leaving 10 bases between. This CDR3 is 15 amino acids long. CDR1 is SGDLS and CDR2 is YYNGEE in the germline V gene. CDR3 sequence reads: CASSARTVNTGELFF. The CDR3 DNA sequence: TGTGCCAGCAGCGCCCGTACAGTGAACACCGGGGAGCTGTTTTTT. The complete variable domain, with remaining parts taken from reference TRBV9 and TRBJ2-2, reads DSGVTQTPKHLITATGQRVTLRCSPRSGDLSVYWYQQSLDQGLQFLIQYYNGEERAKGNILERFSAQQFPDLHSELNLSSLELGDSALYFCASSARTVNTGELFFGEGSRLTVL.